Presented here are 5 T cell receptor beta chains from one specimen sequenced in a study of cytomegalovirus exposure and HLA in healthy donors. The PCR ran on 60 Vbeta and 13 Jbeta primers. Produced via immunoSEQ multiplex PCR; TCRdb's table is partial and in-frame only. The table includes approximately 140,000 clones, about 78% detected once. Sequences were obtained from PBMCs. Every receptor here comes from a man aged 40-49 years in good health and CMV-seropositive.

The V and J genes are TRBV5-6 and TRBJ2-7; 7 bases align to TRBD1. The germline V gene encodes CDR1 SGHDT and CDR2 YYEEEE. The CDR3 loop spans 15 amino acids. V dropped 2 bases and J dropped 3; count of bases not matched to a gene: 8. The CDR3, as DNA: TGTGCCAGCAGCTTATACACCGGGACAGTCTACGAGCAGTACTTC. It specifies CASSLYTGTVYEQYF.

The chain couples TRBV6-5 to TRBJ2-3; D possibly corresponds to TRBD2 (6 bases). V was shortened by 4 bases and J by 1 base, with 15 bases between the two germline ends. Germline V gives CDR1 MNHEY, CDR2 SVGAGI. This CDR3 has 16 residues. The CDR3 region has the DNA TGTGCCAGCAGTTCACGCCACGGGGGTGGCACAGATACGCAGTATTTT. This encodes CASSSRHGGGTDTQYF.

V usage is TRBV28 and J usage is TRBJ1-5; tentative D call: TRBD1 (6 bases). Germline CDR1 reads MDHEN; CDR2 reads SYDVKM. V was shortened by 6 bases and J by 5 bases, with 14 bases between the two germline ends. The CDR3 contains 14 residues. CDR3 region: CASRGGGVDQPQHF. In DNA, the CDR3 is TGTGCCAGCAGGGGAGGGGGAGTGGATCAGCCCCAGCATTTT.

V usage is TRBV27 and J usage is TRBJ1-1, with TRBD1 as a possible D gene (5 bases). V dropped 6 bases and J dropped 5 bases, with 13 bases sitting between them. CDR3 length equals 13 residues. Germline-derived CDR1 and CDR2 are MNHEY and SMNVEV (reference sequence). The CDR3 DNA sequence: TGTGCCAGCAGGCCCACGCCAGGGACTGAAGCTTTCTTT. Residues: CASRPTPGTEAFF.

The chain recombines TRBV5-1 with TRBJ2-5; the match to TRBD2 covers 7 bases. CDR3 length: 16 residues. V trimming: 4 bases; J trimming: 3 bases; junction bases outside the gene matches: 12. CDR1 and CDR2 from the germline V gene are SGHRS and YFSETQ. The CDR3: CASSPGWAGVEETQYF. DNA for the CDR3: TGCGCCAGCAGCCCGGGATGGGCGGGGGTAGAAGAGACCCAGTACTTC.